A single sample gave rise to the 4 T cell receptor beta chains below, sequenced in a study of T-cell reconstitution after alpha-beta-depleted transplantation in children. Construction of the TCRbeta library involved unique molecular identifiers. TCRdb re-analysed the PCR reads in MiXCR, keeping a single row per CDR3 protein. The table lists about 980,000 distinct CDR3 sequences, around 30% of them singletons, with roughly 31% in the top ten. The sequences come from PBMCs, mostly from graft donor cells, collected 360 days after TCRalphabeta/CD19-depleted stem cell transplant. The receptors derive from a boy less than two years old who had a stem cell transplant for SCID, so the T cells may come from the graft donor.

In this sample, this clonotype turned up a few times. CDR3 region: CASSLAGSPEAFF. CDR3 DNA: TGTGCCAGCAGCTTAGCGGGGAGCCCTGAAGCTTTCTTT. V gene TRBV7-2 combines with J gene TRBJ1-1; D is unresolved. Trimming stripped 0 bases from V and 6 bases from J, with 8 bases between. The germline V gene encodes CDR1 SGHTA and CDR2 FQGNSA. The CDR3 is made up of 13 amino acids.

The CDR3 DNA reads as TGTGCCAGCAGCCCGGTACTAGCGTTATCCCCGGGGAGCACAGATACGCAGTATTTT. Its protein product is CASSPVLALSPGSTDTQYF. J is TRBJ2-3 and V is TRBV11-1; TRBD2 matches at 7 bases. Per the germline V gene, CDR1 is SGHAT and CDR2 is FQDESV (reference sequence). The CDR3 runs to 19 residues. Trimming at V came to 5 bases and at J to 0 bases, leaving 17 bases not matched to a gene.

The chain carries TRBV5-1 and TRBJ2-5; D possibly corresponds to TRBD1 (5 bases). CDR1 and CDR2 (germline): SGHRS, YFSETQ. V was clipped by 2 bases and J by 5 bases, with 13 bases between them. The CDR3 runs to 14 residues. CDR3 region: CASSFSGARETQYF. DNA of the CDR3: TGCGCCAGCAGCTTTTCTGGGGCGCGGGAGACCCAGTACTTC.

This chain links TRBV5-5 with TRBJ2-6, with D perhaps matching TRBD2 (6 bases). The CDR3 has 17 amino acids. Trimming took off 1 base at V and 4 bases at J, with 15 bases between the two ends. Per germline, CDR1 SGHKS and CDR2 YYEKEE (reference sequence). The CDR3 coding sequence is TGTGCCAGCAGCTTGTTGCCCGGGACTCCCGGGGCCAACGTCCTGACTTTC. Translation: CASSLLPGTPGANVLTF.